Below, one T cell receptor beta chain is given with its context. The antigen is undetermined. PCR employed 60 Vbeta and 13 Jbeta primers. Only in-frame clones appear in the TCRdb table, and some are missing; sequencing was by immunoSEQ multiplex PCR. Of fewer than 200,000 clones in the sample, roughly 80% were seen once. CDR3 size: 20 residues. The data were obtained in a study of cytomegalovirus exposure and HLA in healthy donors. Study observations and caveats: For most subjects, TCR beta sequences were reported to predict HLA-A and HLA-B alleles with accuracy. Sequencing likely generated an artifact that appeared as a cluster of highly shared sequence variants.

The sequence derives from a man aged 30 to 39 in good health and CMV-seronegative. V gene TRBV12-2 combines with J gene TRBJ2-7; TRBD2, the D gene given by the table, was not confirmed from the DNA. TRBV12-2 has pseudogene status. The sequenced sample consisted of PBMCs. The DNA of the CDR3 is TGTGCAAGTCGCTTAGCGTATAGACTCAGTAGAGTTTTGCCTCTCTACGAGCAGTACTTC. It yields the protein CASRLAYRLSRVLPLYEQYF.